Below are 12 T cell receptor beta chains sequenced from a single sample in a study of T cells in Graves' hyperthyroidism and ophthalmopathy. What was amplified from RNA transcripts were TCR beta CDR3 regions. In the first-round RT-PCR of the TCR CDR3, the HTBI primer set was used. TCRdb reanalysed the multiplex PCR reads using MiXCR and keeps one entry per CDR3 protein. The sample yields under 350,000 distinct CDR3 sequences, approximately 18% seen once. Sequencing was carried out using blood. These receptors all come from a woman aged 45-59 years with Graves' hyperthyroidism.

The sample holds a few counts of this clonotype. This chain joins TRBV6-2 or TRBV6-3 and TRBJ1-5, with D maybe TRBD1 (6 bases). This CDR3 has 15 amino acids. From germline, CDR1 is MNHEY and CDR2 SVGEGT. V dropped 2 bases and J dropped 4 bases, with 12 bases sitting between them. CDR3 bases: TGTGCCAGCAGTTACAACAGGGCGGCGAATCAGCCCCAGCATTTT. Its protein product is CASSYNRAANQPQHF.

This clonotype showed up many times. The chain recombines TRBV11-2 with TRBJ2-5; TRBD2 might be the D (7 bases). The germline gives CDR1 SGHAT, CDR2 FQNNGV. Trimming pared 3 bases from V and 5 bases from J, leaving 16 bases between. This CDR3 is 15 amino acids long. CDR3 bases: TGTGCCAGCAGCTTCGAGGGGGGGCCGGGGGAGACCCAGTACTTC. It is translated as CASSFEGGPGETQYF.

The gene calls are TRBV5-1 and TRBJ1-6; 10 nucleotides align to TRBD1. The V gene's germline CDR1 is SGHRS and CDR2 YFSETQ. The V gene end was trimmed by 1 base and the J gene end by 9 bases; junction bases not matched to a gene: 4. The CDR3 is made up of 15 amino acids. The CDR3 is CASSLIGTGVSPLHF. Here the CDR3 DNA reads TGCGCCAGCAGCTTGATAGGGACAGGGGTTTCACCCCTCCACTTT.

This clonotype was observed a handful of times. The J gene is TRBJ2-7, the V gene TRBV27, with 11 bases fitting TRBD2. The V gene end was trimmed by 6 bases and the J gene end by 4 bases; junction bases not matched to a gene: 5. CDR3 length equals 14 residues. CDR1 is MNHEY and CDR2 is SMNVEV in the germline V gene (reference sequence). CDR3 nucleotide sequence: TGTGCCAGCAGAGTAGCGGGAGGGCCTTACGAGCAGTACTTC. This sequence encodes CASRVAGGPYEQYF.

The rearrangement links TRBV30 to TRBJ1-4; D is unclear. Germline CDR1 GTSNPN, CDR2 SVGIG (reference sequence). This CDR3 is built from 11 residues. Trimming took 4 bases from V and 5 from J, leaving 5 bases between them. The CDR3 sequence: CAWTGNEKLFF. CDR3 nucleotides: TGTGCCTGGACCGGGAATGAAAAACTGTTTTTT. The full variable domain, its missing parts supplied by reference TRBV30 and TRBJ1-4, is SQTIHQWPATLVQPVGSPLSLECTVEGTSNPNLYWYRQAAGRGLQLLFYSVGIGQISSEVPQNLSASRPQDRQFILSSKKLLLSDSGFYLCAWTGNEKLFFGSGTQLSVL.

This clonotype was recorded many times. The chain recombines TRBV18 with TRBJ2-5; 7 bases line up with TRBD1. V lost 0 bases to trimming and J lost 2 bases; unmatched junction nucleotides: 0. This CDR3 contains 14 residues. CDR1 and CDR2 (germline): KGHSH, LQKENI. CDR3: CASSPPGQQETQYF. Written as DNA, the CDR3 is TGTGCCAGCTCACCACCGGGACAGCAAGAGACCCAGTACTTC.

The sample holds a few counts of this clonotype. The chain is built from TRBV6-1 and TRBJ1-3, with 7 nucleotides matching TRBD1. The J segment lost 4 bases and the V segment lost 6 bases, leaving 12 bases of the junction unmatched. The germline V gene has CDR1 MNHNS and CDR2 SASEGT. The CDR3 totals 16 residues. As DNA, the CDR3 is TGTGCCAGCAGCCTGGAGACAGGGTTCGCAGGAAACACCATATATTTT. It yields the protein CASSLETGFAGNTIYF.

This clonotype has only a few counts. V and J are TRBV28 and TRBJ2-1, with D tentatively TRBD1 (6 bases). The V gene's germline CDR1 is MDHEN and CDR2 SYDVKM. Between the trimmed V and J ends, which lost 8 bases and 0 bases, there was a span of 17 bases. This CDR3 is 16 amino acids long. The CDR3 protein is CASAPGGLSSYNEQFF. The DNA of the CDR3 is TGTGCCAGCGCCCCTGGGGGCCTCAGCTCCTACAATGAGCAGTTCTTC.

The chain uses TRBV20-1 and TRBJ2-1; D is tentatively TRBD1 or TRBD2 (5 bases each). The CDR3 sequence is 17 residues long. Trimming took off 6 bases at V and 0 bases at J, with 21 bases between the two ends. CDR1 and CDR2 (germline): DFQATT, SNEGSKA (reference sequence). Here the CDR3 reads CSAPIGASLNSYNEQFF. The CDR3 bases are TGCAGTGCCCCCATCGGGGCTAGCCTAAACTCCTACAATGAGCAGTTCTTC.

The chain has TRBV19 and TRBJ2-1, with TRBD1 identical over 8 bases. The V and J ends lost 6 bases and 10 bases, in that order; junction bases with no gene match: 8. Germline V gene sequence: CDR1 LNHDA, CDR2 SQIVND (reference sequence). The CDR3 has 13 residues. For the CDR3, the DNA is TGTGCCAGTAGCCGGGACAGGAGGGGCGAGCAGTTCTTC. This sequence encodes CASSRDRRGEQFF.

Only a few counts were recorded for this clonotype. The V and J genes are TRBV5-1 and TRBJ2-2; tentatively, D is TRBD2 (6 bases). In germline, CDR1 is SGHRS, CDR2 YFSETQ. Trimming left V 0 bases short and J 3 bases short, with 12 bases between. The length of the CDR3 is 16 residues. The CDR3 DNA reads TGCGCCAGCAGCTTGGGGGCCGGGAGCGACACCGGGGAGCTGTTTTTT. It specifies CASSLGAGSDTGELFF.

This clonotype was observed many times. The chain has TRBV30 and TRBJ1-5; D not certain. This CDR3 comprises 10 residues. CDR1 and CDR2 (germline): GTSNPN, SVGIG (reference sequence). V was shortened by 3 bases and J by 9 bases, with 6 bases between the two germline ends. As DNA, the CDR3 is TGTGCCTGGAGACAGCGGCCCCAGCATTTT. Amino acid sequence: CAWRQRPQHF.